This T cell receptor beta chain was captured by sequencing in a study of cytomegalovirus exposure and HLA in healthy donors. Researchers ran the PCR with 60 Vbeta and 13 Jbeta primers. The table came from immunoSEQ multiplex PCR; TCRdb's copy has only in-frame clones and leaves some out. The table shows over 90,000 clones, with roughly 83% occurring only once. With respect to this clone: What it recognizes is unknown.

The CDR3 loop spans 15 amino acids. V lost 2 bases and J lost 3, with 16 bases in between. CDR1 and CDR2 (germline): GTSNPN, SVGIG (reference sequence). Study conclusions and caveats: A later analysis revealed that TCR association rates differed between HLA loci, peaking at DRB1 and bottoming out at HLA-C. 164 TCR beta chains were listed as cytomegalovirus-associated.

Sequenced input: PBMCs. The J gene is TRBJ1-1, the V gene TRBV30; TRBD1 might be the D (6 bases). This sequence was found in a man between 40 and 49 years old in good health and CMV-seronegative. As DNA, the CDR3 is TGTGCCTGGAGTCAGCCCAACAGGGAATACACTGAAGCTTTCTTT. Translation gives CAWSQPNREYTEAFF.